The present TCR beta chain was sequenced within a study of Ad26.COV2.S vaccination and SARS-CoV-2 variants. Whole-study context: Intramuscular Ad26.COV2.S doses were given once or twice, 56 days apart.

Noted treatment: 15 to 20 received Ad26.COV2.S at low or high dose, single or two shots; about 5 received placebo; per-sample allocation not given. Collection of the samples took place on day 63 after the first injection of vaccine or placebo. Study-wide points: Once vaccination had occurred, spike-specific CD8+ and CD4+ T cell responses reportedly showed substantial breadth. People given the vaccine had a wider spike-specific TCR breadth than placebo recipients did.

The protocol was immunoSEQ multiplex PCR, while the TCRdb copy is restricted to in-frame clones and leaves out a portion. The table includes fewer than 400,000 clones, more than 70% detected once. As concerns this clone: Its antigen is not identified.

This receptor was taken from a person aged 18-60 years who received the Ad26.COV2.S COVID-19 vaccine or a placebo. Sample: peripheral blood, taken in a trial of Ad26.COV2.S vaccine versus placebo.

DNA for the CDR3: TGTGCCAGCAAAAAGGGACAGGTAAAGAACACTGAAGCTTTCTTT. Translating it yields CASKKGQVKNTEAFF. The chain is built from TRBV2 and TRBJ1-1, with TRBD1 matching over 8 bases. With 7 bases clipped from V and 1 base from J, the junction kept 8 bases outside the gene matches. The CDR3 spans 15 residues. Germline values: CDR1 SNHLY, CDR2 FYNNEI.